This TCR beta chain derives from a study of T-cell reconstitution after alpha-beta-depleted transplantation in children. Preparing the TCRbeta library involved the use of unique molecular identifiers. TCRdb reprocessed the PCR reads with MiXCR, giving one entry per CDR3 protein. The sample lists 490,000 or so distinct CDR3 sequences, approximately 13% occurring once. The sequencing used PBMCs from the stem cell graft donor, collected from the stem cell graft. This TCR was sampled from a human donor who donated a stem cell graft to a child with combined immunodeficiency.

The CDR3 region has the DNA TGCAGCGCCTGGGGACTAGCGGTCACAGATACGCAGTATTTT. This sequence encodes CSAWGLAVTDTQYF. V usage is TRBV29-1 and J usage is TRBJ2-3; TRBD2 matches 11 bases. Losses at the gene ends were 7 bases for V and 2 bases for J; bases not matched to a gene: 5. The germline CDR1 and CDR2 sequences are SQVTM and ANQGSEA. CDR3 length: 14 amino acids.